Presented here are 31 T cell receptor beta chains from one specimen sequenced in a study of blood T cell repertoires in COVID-19. The table came from immunoSEQ multiplex PCR; TCRdb's copy has only in-frame clones and leaves some out. The sample includes fewer than 350,000 clones, roughly 91% of them seen just once. Material for sequencing was PBMCs or T cells enriched from blood (not recorded which). These receptors originate from a woman aged 35 to 49 with acute COVID-19.

The chain joins TRBV3-1 (or the pseudogene TRBV3-2) to TRBJ2-5, with D uncertain. V lost 2 bases, J lost 1 base, and 14 bases lay in between. The CDR3 runs to 16 residues. Germline loops: CDR1 LGHDT, CDR2 YNNKEL (reference sequence). CDR3 sequence: CASSQLLTEIQETQYF. The CDR3 region has the DNA TGTGCCAGCAGCCAACTACTGACGGAGATCCAAGAGACCCAGTACTTC.

V is TRBV5-1 and J is TRBJ2-7; maybe TRBD2 (5 bases). The V gene's germline CDR1 is SGHRS and CDR2 YFSETQ. Trimming removed 4 bases from V and 9 bases from J, with 17 bases in between. The CDR3 extends over 13 amino acids. CDR3 in amino acids: CASSPEGNWGQYF. DNA for the CDR3: TGCGCCAGCAGCCCAGAGGGCAACTGGGGGCAGTACTTC.

This chain uses TRBV19 with TRBJ2-6, with D unresolved. The germline V gene encodes CDR1 LNHDA and CDR2 SQIVND (reference sequence). This CDR3 has 14 amino acids. Trimming removed 3 bases from V and 2 bases from J, with 5 bases in between. CDR3 in DNA: TGTGCCAGTAGTATGAGCGCTGGGGCCAACGTCCTGACTTTC. Its protein product is CASSMSAGANVLTF.

The rearrangement uses TRBV4-2 and TRBJ2-7; D perhaps matches TRBD2 (5 bases). Germline assignment: CDR1 LGHNA and CDR2 YNFKEQ. The germline V and J ends were trimmed by 0 bases and 6 bases, with 12 bases remaining between them. The CDR3 has 14 residues. In DNA form, the CDR3 reads TGTGCCAGCAGCCAAGATCCGGGAAGCCTCGAGCAGTACTTC. Protein sequence: CASSQDPGSLEQYF.

The chain links TRBV5-1 to TRBJ2-1, with 7 nucleotides matching TRBD1. V lost 7 bases to trimming and J lost 2 bases; unmatched junction nucleotides: 6. The CDR3 sequence is 14 residues long. CDR1 SGHRS and CDR2 YFSETQ come from the germline V gene. CDR3 DNA sequence: TGCGCCAGCCAGGGGACAGTGACCTACAATGAGCAGTTCTTC. Translated: CASQGTVTYNEQFF.

This rearrangement joins TRBV5-1 to TRBJ2-7, with TRBD1 matching over 7 bases. Germline assignment: CDR1 SGHRS and CDR2 YFSETQ. J was trimmed by 4 bases and V by 1 base; bases with no gene match: 5. There are 14 residues in the CDR3. The DNA for the CDR3 is TGCGCCAGCAGCTTGTTAGGGGGCGCGTACGAGCAGTACTTC. It yields the protein CASSLLGGAYEQYF.

This chain connects TRBV24-1 to TRBJ2-1; 7 bases fit TRBD2. This CDR3 spans 15 amino acids. Unmatched junction bases numbered 10, after V lost 3 bases and J lost 9 bases. The germline gives CDR1 KGHDR, CDR2 SFDVKD. Here the CDR3 DNA reads TGTGCCACCAGTGATGGAGCGGGGCCGCCGAGTGAGCAGTTCTTC. It encodes CATSDGAGPPSEQFF.

In its sample, this clone was seen once. The chain uses TRBV6-2 or TRBV6-3 and TRBJ2-5, with 9 positions matching TRBD2. The CDR3 is 15 amino acids. J lost 4 bases, V lost 2 bases, and 5 bases had no gene match. The germline V gene has CDR1 MNHEY and CDR2 SVGEGT. The CDR3 DNA reads TGTGCCAGCAGTTACCTTGGACTAGCGATAGAGACCCAGTACTTC. It specifies CASSYLGLAIETQYF.

This chain connects TRBV19 to TRBJ2-5; D uncertain. This CDR3 is 15 amino acids long. The germline gives CDR1 LNHDA, CDR2 SQIVND (reference sequence). V lost 3 bases and J 1 base, leaving 12 bases between the germline ends. The CDR3, as DNA: TGTGCCAGTAGTATTGGGCCCGGTGCCCAAGAGACCCAGTACTTC. As protein: CASSIGPGAQETQYF.

The rearrangement uses TRBV5-1 and TRBJ2-6; D is unclear. The CDR3 totals 15 residues. With 4 bases removed from V and 0 bases from J, the gap between germline ends came to 8 bases. Germline V gene data show CDR1 as SGHRS and CDR2 as YFSETQ. CDR3 residues: CASSLSSSGANVLTF. In DNA form, the CDR3 reads TGCGCCAGCAGCCTCAGTTCCTCTGGGGCCAACGTCCTGACTTTC.

The chain's CDR3 is CANPPSSYNSPLHF. The CDR3 nucleotides are TGTGCCAACCCGCCGAGCTCCTATAATTCACCCCTCCACTTT. This chain links TRBV6-4 with TRBJ1-6; D not resolved. CDR1 MRHNA and CDR2 SNTAGT come from the germline V gene. Trimming removed 10 bases from V and 0 bases from J, with 10 bases in between. The CDR3 runs 14 residues.

This clone was detected only once. At the DNA level, this CDR3 is encoded by other sequences in the same sample as well. V usage is TRBV3-1 (or the pseudogene TRBV3-2) and J usage is TRBJ2-7; no clear D. Germline CDR1 and CDR2: LGHDT and YNNKEL (reference sequence). V lost 1 base, J lost 6 bases, and 4 bases lay in between. This CDR3 spans 11 amino acids. The CDR3, as DNA: TGTGCCAGCAGCCAAGGCGGCGAGCAGTACTTC. Translating it yields CASSQGGEQYF.

The genes are TRBV24-1 and TRBJ2-1; 13 bases fit TRBD2. Trimming removed 3 bases from V and 15 bases from J; junction bases left unmatched: 13. Germline values: CDR1 KGHDR, CDR2 SFDVKD. The CDR3 runs 16 residues. CDR3 sequence reads: CATSDPRTSGSSKRFF. CDR3 bases: TGTGCCACCAGTGATCCCCGGACTAGCGGGAGTTCGAAGAGGTTCTTC.

This rearrangement joins TRBV5-1 to TRBJ1-1; D ambiguous. Trimming took off 0 bases at V and 5 bases at J, with 11 bases between the two ends. The V gene's germline CDR1 is SGHRS and CDR2 YFSETQ. The CDR3 has 14 amino acids. CDR3 loop: CASSLGEGSTEAFF. The CDR3 DNA reads TGCGCCAGCAGCTTGGGGGAGGGTAGTACTGAAGCTTTCTTT. The full variable domain, rest sourced from reference TRBV5-1 and TRBJ1-1, is KAGVTQTPRYLIKTRGQQVTLSCSPISGHRSVSWYQQTPGQGLQFLFEYFSETQRNKGNFPGRFSGRQFSNSRSEMNVSTLELGDSALYLCASSLGEGSTEAFFGQGTRLTVV.

The V and J genes are TRBV19 and TRBJ2-1, with 9 bases lining up with TRBD2. Germline V CDR1 and CDR2: LNHDA, SQIVND (reference sequence). Unmatched junction bases numbered 15, after V lost 8 bases and J lost 10 bases. This CDR3 region has 15 residues. This CDR3 is CASASIPAGGSEQFF. The DNA for the CDR3 is TGTGCCAGTGCATCTATTCCCGCGGGGGGGTCGGAGCAGTTCTTC.

Here the CDR3 reads CASSLANRDRGPGYEQYF. CDR3 nucleotides: TGTGCCAGCAGCCTTGCGAACCGGGACAGGGGTCCCGGCTACGAGCAGTACTTC. V is TRBV5-6 and J is TRBJ2-7; 10 nucleotides agree with TRBD1. The CDR3 has 18 amino acids. CDR1 SGHDT and CDR2 YYEEEE come from the germline V gene. V lost 4 bases and J lost 3; bases outside the gene matches: 16.

The J gene is TRBJ2-2, the V gene TRBV6-5, with D possibly matching TRBD2 (5 bases). V lost 8 bases and J 7 bases, leaving 17 bases between the germline ends. Germline V gene data show CDR1 as MNHEY and CDR2 as SVGAGI. This CDR3 comprises 14 residues. CDR3 DNA: TGTGCCAGCGATAGGAGGCCCGAGGGCGGGGAGCTGTTTTTT. Protein product: CASDRRPEGGELFF.

The J gene is TRBJ1-5, the V gene TRBV19; unclear D gene. Looked up from germline, CDR1 is LNHDA and CDR2 is SQIVND (reference sequence). V dropped 7 bases and J dropped 1 base, with 11 bases sitting between them. The CDR3 totals 14 residues. The DNA of the CDR3 is TGTGCCAGTATCAAAGGAGGAAGCAATCAGCCCCAGCATTTT. Protein product: CASIKGGSNQPQHF. The complete variable domain, with remaining parts taken from reference TRBV19 and TRBJ1-5, reads DGGITQSPKYLFRKEGQNVTLSCEQNLNHDAMYWYRQDPGQGLRLIYYSQIVNDFQKGDIAEGYSVSREKKESFPLTVTSAQKNPTAFYLCASIKGGSNQPQHFGDGTRLSIL.

This sequence joins TRBV5-6 and TRBJ2-5; TRBD2 matches at 8 bases. CDR1 and CDR2 from the germline V gene are SGHDT and YYEEEE. The CDR3 spans 15 residues. The V segment lost 4 bases and the J segment 0 bases; nucleotides outside the gene matches: 5. Written as DNA, the CDR3 is TGTGCCAGCAGCCGGGGGGGATGGTACCAAGAGACCCAGTACTTC. It encodes CASSRGGWYQETQYF.

The chain couples TRBV27 to TRBJ2-7; 14 bases map to TRBD2. The germline gives CDR1 MNHEY, CDR2 SMNVEV (reference sequence). The V gene end was trimmed by 5 bases and the J gene end by 5 bases; junction bases not matched to a gene: 8. The length of the CDR3 is 16 residues. In nucleotides, the CDR3 is TGTGCCAGCAGTCCAACTGGGACTAGCGGGAGCCACGAGCAGTACTTC. It translates to CASSPTGTSGSHEQYF.

CDR3 loop: CASSTGTGAPGYTF. The DNA of the CDR3 is TGTGCCAGCAGTACCGGGACAGGGGCACCTGGCTACACCTTC. The chain uses TRBV6-5 and TRBJ1-2; TRBD1 aligns across 10 bases. The length of the CDR3 is 14 residues. Germline assignment: CDR1 MNHEY and CDR2 SVGAGI. V trimming: 5 bases; J trimming: 7 bases; junction bases outside the gene matches: 7.

V and J are TRBV7-2 and TRBJ1-4, with 7 nucleotides matching TRBD1. The CDR3 has 15 amino acids. CDR1 SGHTA and CDR2 FQGNSA come from the germline V gene. Trimming cost V 2 bases and J 4 bases; bases outside gene matches: 4. The CDR3 reads CASSLLGQNNEKLFF. CDR3 coding DNA: TGTGCCAGCAGCTTACTGGGACAGAATAATGAAAAACTGTTTTTT.

The CDR3 coding sequence is TGCGCCAGCAGTTACCGCGGCGACTACGAGCAGTACTTC. It encodes CASSYRGDYEQYF. This chain connects TRBV5-1 to TRBJ2-7; D gene ambiguous. The CDR3 totals 13 residues. The germline V and J ends were trimmed by 5 bases and 3 bases, with 12 bases remaining between them. The V gene's germline CDR1 is SGHRS and CDR2 YFSETQ.

This chain joins TRBV27 and TRBJ2-2; a possible D gene is TRBD1 (6 bases). This CDR3 is built from 16 residues. V lost 6 bases and J 0 bases, leaving 14 bases between the germline ends. Per germline, CDR1 MNHEY and CDR2 SMNVEV (reference sequence). The CDR3 loop reads CASSRPQGTNTGELFF. CDR3 DNA: TGTGCCAGCAGCCGACCCCAGGGGACGAACACCGGGGAGCTGTTTTTT.

This chain connects TRBV6-2 or TRBV6-3 to TRBJ2-5, with TRBD2 matching 7 bases. V gave up 3 bases and J gave up 5 bases; unmatched junction bases: 15. This CDR3 has 17 amino acids. Germline V gene lookup returns CDR1 MNHEY and CDR2 SVGEGT. DNA for the CDR3: TGTGCCAGCAGTTATCCGTCTAGCGGTCCTGAGGGGGAGACCCAGTACTTC. Protein: CASSYPSSGPEGETQYF.

V gene TRBV28 combines with J gene TRBJ1-2; 9 bases map to TRBD1. The CDR3 runs 16 residues. Germline CDR1 is MDHEN and CDR2 is SYDVKM. V lost 4 bases, J lost 6 bases, and 12 bases stayed unmatched. CDR3 nucleotide sequence: TGTGCCAGCAGTTCGTTCGGGGGGACAGGGAAGGATGGCTACACCTTC. Amino acid sequence: CASSSFGGTGKDGYTF.

V and J are TRBV2 and TRBJ2-3; possible D gene TRBD1, 6 bases. The CDR3 covers 14 residues. CDR1 and CDR2 (germline): SNHLY, FYNNEI. Trimming took 8 bases from V and 8 from J, leaving 20 bases between them. The CDR3 region has the DNA TGTGCCAGCGGCCGGGACACCCAGACGTTTACGCAGTATTTT. The encoded protein is CASGRDTQTFTQYF.

This chain uses TRBV7-2 with TRBJ2-7; 11 bases line up with TRBD2. The CDR3 covers 16 residues. Germline loops: CDR1 SGHTA, CDR2 FQGNSA. V shed 4 bases, J shed 4 bases, and the junction held 9 bases outside the gene matches. The CDR3 DNA reads TGTGCCAGCAGCTCCTCCCGGACTAGCGGGTTTTACGAGCAGTACTTC. Its protein is CASSSSRTSGFYEQYF.

The chain uses TRBV3-1 (or the pseudogene TRBV3-2) and TRBJ1-6; D remains ambiguous. The CDR3 loop spans 14 amino acids. V was cut by 4 bases and J by 3 bases, with 7 bases left in between. Germline V lookup: CDR1 LGHDT, CDR2 YNNKEL (reference sequence). CDR3 amino acids: CASSPLSYNSPLHF. CDR3 coding DNA: TGTGCCAGCAGCCCCCTAAGCTATAATTCACCCCTCCACTTT.

This clone was detected only once. The V and J genes are TRBV5-1 and TRBJ2-7; perhaps TRBD1 as D (7 bases). This CDR3 is built from 15 residues. Trimming shortened V by 4 bases and J by 3 bases, and 17 bases separated the two germline ends. Germline V gene data show CDR1 as SGHRS and CDR2 as YFSETQ. The CDR3 DNA is TGCGCCAGCAGCCCCCAGGGGGGACCTATCTACGAGCAGTACTTC. Its protein product is CASSPQGGPIYEQYF.

This chain uses TRBV11-3 with TRBJ2-7, with 8 nucleotides matching TRBD2. The CDR3 extends over 13 amino acids. V dropped 10 bases and J dropped 4; count of bases not matched to a gene: 9. CDR1 and CDR2 (germline): SGHNT, YENEEA. CDR3 nucleotide sequence: TGTGCCACCGGCGGCGGGAGGAAATACGAGCAGTACTTC. Its translation is CATGGGRKYEQYF.